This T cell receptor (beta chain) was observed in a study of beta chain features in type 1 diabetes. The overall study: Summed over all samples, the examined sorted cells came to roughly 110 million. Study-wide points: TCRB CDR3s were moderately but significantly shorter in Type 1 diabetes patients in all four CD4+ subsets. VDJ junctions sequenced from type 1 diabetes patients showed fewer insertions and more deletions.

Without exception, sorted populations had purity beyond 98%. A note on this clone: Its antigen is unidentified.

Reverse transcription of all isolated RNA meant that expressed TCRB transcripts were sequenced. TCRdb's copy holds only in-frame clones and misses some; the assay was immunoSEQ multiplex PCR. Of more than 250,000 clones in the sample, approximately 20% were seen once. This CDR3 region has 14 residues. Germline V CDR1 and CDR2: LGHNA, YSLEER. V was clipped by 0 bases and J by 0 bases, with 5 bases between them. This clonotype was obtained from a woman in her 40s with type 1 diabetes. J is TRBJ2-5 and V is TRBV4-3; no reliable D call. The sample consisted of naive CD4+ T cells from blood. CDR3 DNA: TGCGCCAGCAGCCAAGAGAGGTACCAAGAGACCCAGTACTTC. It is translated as CASSQERYQETQYF.